The 10 T cell receptor beta chains presented below share a single source sample, sequenced in a study of glioma-infiltrating T cells after dendritic cell vaccination. Here immunoSEQ multiplex PCR was the method, and the copy in TCRdb shows in-frame clones only, minus some. Here the sample spans 93,000 or so clones, about four fifths being singletons. Sequencing used blood, obtained before dendritic cell vaccination. The source of these receptors is a human donor with glioblastoma.

The chain carries TRBV12-5 and TRBJ2-7, with 7 bases identical to TRBD1. V lost 0 bases, J lost 1 base, and 6 bases stayed unmatched. This CDR3 is 16 amino acids long. The V gene's germline CDR1 is LGHNT and CDR2 FRNRAP. The CDR3 coding sequence is TGTGCTAGTGGTTTGGTACTAGGGACAGCATCCTACGAGCAGTACTTC. Protein product: CASGLVLGTASYEQYF.

This clone was picked up a small number of times. The chain carries TRBV7-9 and TRBJ2-7, with D tentatively TRBD1 (6 bases). The CDR3 is made up of 14 amino acids. V lost 3 bases to trimming and J lost 6 bases, with 15 bases between them. The germline gives CDR1 SEHNR, CDR2 FQNEAQ (reference sequence). CDR3 DNA sequence: TGTGCCAGCAGCTTCCGGGACACGGGCCTCGAGCAGTACTTC. The encoded protein is CASSFRDTGLEQYF.

V gene TRBV7-9 combines with J gene TRBJ2-3; TRBD1 might be the D (5 bases). CDR1 and CDR2 from the germline V gene are SEHNR and FQNEAQ (reference sequence). V shed 5 bases and J shed 3 bases, with 18 bases lying between them. This CDR3 spans 16 amino acids. The DNA for the CDR3 is TGTGCCAGCAGCGCTCGAAAGGGGAAATTTACAGATACGCAGTATTTT. Its translation: CASSARKGKFTDTQYF.

This clone has just one count. The chain links TRBV21-1 to TRBJ2-7; the table assigns TRBD1, which was not confirmed against the DNA. TRBV21-1 is described as a pseudogene. The CDR3 extends over 16 amino acids. Here the CDR3 reads CASRHYPGQGNHEQYF. Here the CDR3 DNA reads TGTGCCAGCAGGCACTACCCAGGGCAGGGGAACCACGAGCAGTACTTC.

The gene calls are TRBV7-9 and TRBJ1-2; D gene ambiguous. Germline assignment: CDR1 SEHNR and CDR2 FQNEAQ (reference sequence). This CDR3 region has 13 residues. The germline V and J ends were trimmed by 10 bases and 4 bases, with 16 bases remaining between them. CDR3 region: CATWEGISYGYTF. The CDR3 DNA reads TGTGCCACCTGGGAGGGCATAAGCTATGGCTACACCTTC. Variable domain in full (rest from reference TRBV7-9 and TRBJ1-2): DTGVSQNPRHKITKRGQNVTFRCDPISEHNRLYWYRQTLGQGPEFLTYFQNEAQLEKSRLLSDRFSAERPKGSFSTLEIQRTEQGDSAMYLCATWEGISYGYTFGSGTRLTVV.

This clone appeared once. The chain links TRBV28 to TRBJ2-7; 13 nucleotides agree with TRBD2. Germline V CDR1 and CDR2: MDHEN, SYDVKM. J gave up 4 bases and V 6 bases, and 6 bases lay outside the gene matches. CDR3 length: 15 amino acids. Here the CDR3 DNA reads TGTGCCAGCAGGACTAGCGGGGGGAAGTCGTACGAGCAGTACTTC. It specifies CASRTSGGKSYEQYF.

The V and J genes are TRBV7-2 and TRBJ2-3; 8 nucleotides agree with TRBD2. The CDR3 contains 16 residues. Germline trimming cut 5 bases from V and 3 bases from J; bases unmatched to any gene: 10. Germline V gene sequence: CDR1 SGHTA, CDR2 FQGNSA. The DNA of the CDR3 is TGTGCCAGCAGCCCTCGGGGGGGCAGGAAGACAGATACGCAGTATTTT. This sequence encodes CASSPRGGRKTDTQYF.

For this clone: An end of the junction differs from the germline gene, which may be a read error. The V and J genes are TRBV7-7 and TRBJ2-7; a possible D gene is TRBD2 (6 bases). Per the germline V gene, CDR1 is SSHAT and CDR2 is FNYEAQ (reference sequence). The CDR3 totals 15 residues. CDR3: CASSPGLGASYEQYF. In DNA, the CDR3 is TGTGCTAGCAGTCCGGGACTTGGGGCCTCCTACGAGCAGTACTTC.

This clone was detected only a few times. The chain is built from TRBV6-5 and TRBJ1-1, with D possibly matching TRBD1 (5 bases). This CDR3 has 12 amino acids. CDR1 is MNHEY, CDR2 SVGAGI, per germline. The V gene lost 6 bases and the J gene lost 6 bases, with 11 bases spanning the gap. CDR3 sequence: CASRLPGAEAFF. In DNA, the CDR3 is TGTGCCAGCAGACTACCGGGGGCTGAAGCTTTCTTT.

This sequence joins TRBV9 and TRBJ2-3; 9 bases agree with TRBD2. CDR1 and CDR2 from the germline V gene are SGDLS and YYNGEE. Losses at the gene ends were 0 bases for V and 5 bases for J; bases not matched to a gene: 4. The CDR3 loop spans 15 amino acids. CDR3 loop: CASSVVGLAIDTQYF. CDR3 coding DNA: TGTGCCAGCAGCGTAGTGGGACTAGCTATAGATACGCAGTATTTT.